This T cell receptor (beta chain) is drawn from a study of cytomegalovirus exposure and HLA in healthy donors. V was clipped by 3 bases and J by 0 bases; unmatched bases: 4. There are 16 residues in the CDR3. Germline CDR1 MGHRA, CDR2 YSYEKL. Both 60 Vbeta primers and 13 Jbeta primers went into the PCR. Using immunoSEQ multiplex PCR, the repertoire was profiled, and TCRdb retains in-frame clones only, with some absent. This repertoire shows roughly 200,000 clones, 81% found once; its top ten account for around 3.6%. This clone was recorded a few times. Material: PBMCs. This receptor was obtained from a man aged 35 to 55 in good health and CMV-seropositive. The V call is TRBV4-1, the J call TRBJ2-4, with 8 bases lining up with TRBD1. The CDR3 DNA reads TGCGCCAGCAGCCATGGGACAGGATTAGCCAAAAACATTCAGTACTTC. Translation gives CASSHGTGLAKNIQYF.